What follows are 2 T cell receptor beta chains derived from one specimen sequenced in a study of T-cell memory formation after mild COVID-19. A single record per CDR3 protein comes from TCRdb applying MiXCR to the 5' RACE reads. The data contain roughly 29,000 distinct CDR3 sequences, 10% to 15% of them singletons. Sequencing input: PBMCs or a T cell subset sorted from them (not recorded which). The receptors here all came from an adult woman who had mild COVID-19 (a few samples of this study predate the infection). Cell type and time point are not known.

This clonotype showed up many times. The chain joins TRBV7-2 to TRBJ1-1; D is uncertain. CDR1 SGHTA and CDR2 FQGNSA come from the germline V gene. V was pared by 6 bases and J by 0 bases, with 11 bases between. This CDR3 spans 14 amino acids. The DNA of the CDR3 is TGTGCCAGCAGTCCGGGCAGCCTGAACACTGAAGCTTTCTTT. Translation gives CASSPGSLNTEAFF.

This clonotype was recorded at least ten times. CDR3 coding DNA: TGTGCCAGCAGTACAGGGACAGGAAGCCAAGAGACCCAGTACTTC. It encodes CASSTGTGSQETQYF. J is TRBJ2-5 and V is TRBV6-2 or TRBV6-3, with TRBD1 matching 8 bases. The germline V gene encodes CDR1 MNHEY and CDR2 SVGEGT. The CDR3 has 15 amino acids. V shed 5 bases, J shed 1 base, and the junction held 6 bases outside the gene matches.